This T cell receptor (beta chain) was sequenced during a study of shared clonotypes between healthy human individuals. General observations from the study: Richness estimates generally favored naive over memory subsets. The small donor group covered limited genetic and exposure diversity.

Deep-level running was used for the assay. Generated by immunoSEQ multiplex PCR, the TCRdb table keeps only in-frame clones and is missing some. The top ten hold approximately 1.1% of the sample, which has approximately 1,500,000 clones, over 95% seen once. About this clone: What it binds is unknown.

The clonotype originates from a man younger than 45 in good health. The source material was naive CD4+ T cells sorted from blood. Subset: CD45RA+ positively selected.

In DNA form, the CDR3 reads TGTGCTACCGCCGGCGGGGCCGGCAACAATGAGCAGTTCTTC. It translates to CATAGGAGNNEQFF. The chain links TRBV7-3 to TRBJ2-1; a weak D match, TRBD2 (6 bases). The CDR3 extends over 14 amino acids. The V gene's germline CDR1 is SGHTA and CDR2 FQGTGA.